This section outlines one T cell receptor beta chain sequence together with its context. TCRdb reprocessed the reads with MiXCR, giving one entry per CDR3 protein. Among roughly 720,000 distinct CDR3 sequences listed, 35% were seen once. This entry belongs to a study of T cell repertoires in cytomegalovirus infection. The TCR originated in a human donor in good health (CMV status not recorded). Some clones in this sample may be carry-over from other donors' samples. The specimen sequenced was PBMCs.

This CDR3 is CASSPSGTDPYMNTEAFF. CDR3 bases: TGTGCCAGCAGCCCCTCCGGGACCGATCCTTACATGAACACTGAAGCTTTCTTT. The chain couples TRBV12-3 or TRBV12-4 to TRBJ1-1; D may be TRBD1 (5 bases). The CDR3 spans 18 residues. V was pared by 6 bases and J by 0 bases, with 23 bases between.